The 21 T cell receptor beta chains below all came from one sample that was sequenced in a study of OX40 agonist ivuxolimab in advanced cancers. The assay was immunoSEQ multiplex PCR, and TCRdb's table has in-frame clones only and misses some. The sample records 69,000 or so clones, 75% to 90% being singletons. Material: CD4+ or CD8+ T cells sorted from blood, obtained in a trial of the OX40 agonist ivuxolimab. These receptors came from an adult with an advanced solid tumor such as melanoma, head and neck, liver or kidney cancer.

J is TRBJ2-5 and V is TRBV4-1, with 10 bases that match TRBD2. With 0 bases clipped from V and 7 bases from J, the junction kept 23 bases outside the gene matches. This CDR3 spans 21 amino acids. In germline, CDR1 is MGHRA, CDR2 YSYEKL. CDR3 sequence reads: CASSQDQVFPSGSGGRGTQYF. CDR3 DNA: TGCGCCAGCAGCCAAGATCAAGTCTTTCCTAGCGGGAGCGGGGGGCGTGGGACCCAGTACTTC.

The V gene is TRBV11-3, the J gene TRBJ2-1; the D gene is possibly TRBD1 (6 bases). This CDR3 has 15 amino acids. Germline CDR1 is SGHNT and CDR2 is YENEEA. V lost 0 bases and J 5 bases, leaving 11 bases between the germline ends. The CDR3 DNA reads TGTGCCAGCAGCTTAGACGGGACACGGAACAATGAGCAGTTCTTC. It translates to CASSLDGTRNNEQFF.

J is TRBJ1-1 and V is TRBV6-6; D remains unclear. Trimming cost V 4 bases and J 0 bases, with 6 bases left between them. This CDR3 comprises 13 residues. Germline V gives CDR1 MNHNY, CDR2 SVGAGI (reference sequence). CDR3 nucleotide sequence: TGTGCCAGCAGTTGGGGTTTGAACACTGAAGCTTTCTTT. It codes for CASSWGLNTEAFF.

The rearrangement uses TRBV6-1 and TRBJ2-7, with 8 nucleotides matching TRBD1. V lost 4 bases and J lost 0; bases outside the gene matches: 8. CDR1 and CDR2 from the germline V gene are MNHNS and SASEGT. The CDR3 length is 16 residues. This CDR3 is CASSATGVADSYEQYF. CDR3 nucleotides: TGTGCCAGCAGTGCGACAGGGGTGGCGGACTCCTACGAGCAGTACTTC.

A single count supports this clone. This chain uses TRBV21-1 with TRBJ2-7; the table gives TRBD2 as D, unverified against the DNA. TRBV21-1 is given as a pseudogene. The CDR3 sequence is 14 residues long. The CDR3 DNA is TGTGCCAGCACCCCTAGCGGGAGGAACTACGAGCAGTACTTC. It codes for CASTPSGRNYEQYF.

The CDR3 coding sequence is TGTGCCAGCAACCCTATTCGAGGAGATACGCAGTATTTT. It translates to CASNPIRGDTQYF. The chain links TRBV28 to TRBJ2-3; no reliable D call. CDR1 is MDHEN, CDR2 SYDVKM, per germline. V dropped 7 bases and J dropped 5 bases, with 13 bases sitting between them. The CDR3 covers 13 residues.

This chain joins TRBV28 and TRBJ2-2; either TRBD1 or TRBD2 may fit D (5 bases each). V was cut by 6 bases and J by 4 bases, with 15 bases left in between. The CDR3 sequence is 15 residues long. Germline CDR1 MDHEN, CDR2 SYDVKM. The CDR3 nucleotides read TGTGCCAGCAGCCCGGCCAGGGCGGGCACCGGGGAGCTGTTTTTT. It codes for CASSPARAGTGELFF. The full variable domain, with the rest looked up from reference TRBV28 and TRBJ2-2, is DVKVTQSSRYLVKRTGEKVFLECVQDMDHENMFWYRQDPGLGLRLIYFSYDVKMKEKGDIPEGYSVSREKKERFSLILESASTNQTSMYLCASSPARAGTGELFFGEGSRLTVL.

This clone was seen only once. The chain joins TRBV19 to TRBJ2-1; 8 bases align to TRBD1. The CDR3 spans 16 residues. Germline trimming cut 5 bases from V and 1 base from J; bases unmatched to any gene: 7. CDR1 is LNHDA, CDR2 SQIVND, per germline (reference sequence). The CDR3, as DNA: TGTGCCAGTAGTGCGGACAGGGCGGCGTCCTACAATGAGCAGTTCTTC. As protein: CASSADRAASYNEQFF.

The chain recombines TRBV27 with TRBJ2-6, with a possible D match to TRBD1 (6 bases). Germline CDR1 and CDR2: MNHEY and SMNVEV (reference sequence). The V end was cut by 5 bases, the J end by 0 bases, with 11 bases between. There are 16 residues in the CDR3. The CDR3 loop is CASSGQYSSGANVLTF. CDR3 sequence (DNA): TGTGCCAGCAGTGGACAGTACTCCTCTGGGGCCAACGTCCTGACTTTC.

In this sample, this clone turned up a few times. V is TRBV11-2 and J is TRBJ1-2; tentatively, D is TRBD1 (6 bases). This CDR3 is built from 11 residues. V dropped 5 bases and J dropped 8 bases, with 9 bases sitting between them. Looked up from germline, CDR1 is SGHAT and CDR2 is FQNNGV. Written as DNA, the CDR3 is TGTGCCAGCAGCCCAGGGGTAGGCTACACCTTC. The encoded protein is CASSPGVGYTF.

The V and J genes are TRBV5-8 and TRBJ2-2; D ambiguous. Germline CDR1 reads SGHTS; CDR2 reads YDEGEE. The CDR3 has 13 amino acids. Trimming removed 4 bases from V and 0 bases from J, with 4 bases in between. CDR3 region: CASSTPNTGELFF. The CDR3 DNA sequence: TGTGCCAGCAGCACCCCGAACACCGGGGAGCTGTTTTTT.

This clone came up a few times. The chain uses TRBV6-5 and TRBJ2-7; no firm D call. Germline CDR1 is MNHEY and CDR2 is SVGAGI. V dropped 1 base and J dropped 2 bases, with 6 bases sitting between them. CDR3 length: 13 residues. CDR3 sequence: CASSYFGTYEQYF. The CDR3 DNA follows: TGTGCCAGCAGTTACTTCGGAACCTACGAGCAGTACTTC.

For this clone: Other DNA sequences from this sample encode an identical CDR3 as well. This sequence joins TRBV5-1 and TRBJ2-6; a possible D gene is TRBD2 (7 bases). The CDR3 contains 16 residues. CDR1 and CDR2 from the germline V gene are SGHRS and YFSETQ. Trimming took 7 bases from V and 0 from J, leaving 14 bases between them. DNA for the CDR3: TGCGCCAGCGGGGAGGGGGGGCACTCTGGGGCCAACGTCCTGACTTTC. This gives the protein CASGEGGHSGANVLTF.

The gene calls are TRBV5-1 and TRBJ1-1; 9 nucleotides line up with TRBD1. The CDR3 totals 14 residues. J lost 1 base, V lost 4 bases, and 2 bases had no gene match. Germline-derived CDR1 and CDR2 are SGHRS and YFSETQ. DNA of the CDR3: TGCGCCAGCAGCGCACAGGGGGCGAACACTGAAGCTTTCTTT. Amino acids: CASSAQGANTEAFF. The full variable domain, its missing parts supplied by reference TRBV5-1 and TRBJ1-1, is KAGVTQTPRYLIKTRGQQVTLSCSPISGHRSVSWYQQTPGQGLQFLFEYFSETQRNKGNFPGRFSGRQFSNSRSEMNVSTLELGDSALYLCASSAQGANTEAFFGQGTRLTVV.

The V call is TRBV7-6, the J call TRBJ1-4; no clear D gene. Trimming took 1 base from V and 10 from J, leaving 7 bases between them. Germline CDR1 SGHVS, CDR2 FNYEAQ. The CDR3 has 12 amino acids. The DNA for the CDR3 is TGTGCCAGCAGCTTAGAGTCGGGAAAACTGTTTTTT. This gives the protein CASSLESGKLFF.

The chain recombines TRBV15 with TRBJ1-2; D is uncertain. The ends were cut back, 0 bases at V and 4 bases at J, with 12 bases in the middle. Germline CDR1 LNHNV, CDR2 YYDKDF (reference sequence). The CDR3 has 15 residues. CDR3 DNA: TGTGCCACCAGCAGAGATACAGACCCTACCTATGGCTACACCTTC. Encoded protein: CATSRDTDPTYGYTF.

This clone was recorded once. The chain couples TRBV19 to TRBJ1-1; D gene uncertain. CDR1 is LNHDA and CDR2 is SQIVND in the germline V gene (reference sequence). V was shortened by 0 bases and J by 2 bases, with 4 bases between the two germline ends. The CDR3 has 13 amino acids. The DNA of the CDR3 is TGTGCCAGTAGTATAGAGGAAAACACTGAAGCTTTCTTT. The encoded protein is CASSIEENTEAFF.

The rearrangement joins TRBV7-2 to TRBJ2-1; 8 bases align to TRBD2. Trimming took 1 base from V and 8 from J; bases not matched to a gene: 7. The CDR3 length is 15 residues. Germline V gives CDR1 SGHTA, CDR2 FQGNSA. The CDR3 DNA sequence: TGTGCCAGCAGCTTAGGGGTCGGGGGGGCTTATGAGCAGTTCTTC. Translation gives CASSLGVGGAYEQFF.

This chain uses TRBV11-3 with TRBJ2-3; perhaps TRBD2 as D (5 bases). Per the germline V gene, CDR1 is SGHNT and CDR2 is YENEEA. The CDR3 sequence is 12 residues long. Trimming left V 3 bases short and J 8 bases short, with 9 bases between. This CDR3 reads CASSFLAGTQYF. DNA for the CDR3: TGTGCCAGCAGCTTTCTGGCGGGTACGCAGTATTTT.

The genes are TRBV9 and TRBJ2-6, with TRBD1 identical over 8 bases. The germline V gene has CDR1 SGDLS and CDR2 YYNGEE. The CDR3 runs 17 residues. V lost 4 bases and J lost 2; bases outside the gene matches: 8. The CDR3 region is CASSPQQGATGANVLTF. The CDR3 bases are TGTGCCAGCAGCCCCCAGCAGGGGGCGACTGGGGCCAACGTCCTGACTTTC.

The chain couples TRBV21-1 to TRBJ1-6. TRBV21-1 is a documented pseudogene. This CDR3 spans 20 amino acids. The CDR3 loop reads CASSKVVDQRGLNVNSPLHF. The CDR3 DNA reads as TGTGCCAGCAGCAAAGTCGTGGACCAAAGAGGCCTAAATGTGAATTCACCCCTCCACTTT.